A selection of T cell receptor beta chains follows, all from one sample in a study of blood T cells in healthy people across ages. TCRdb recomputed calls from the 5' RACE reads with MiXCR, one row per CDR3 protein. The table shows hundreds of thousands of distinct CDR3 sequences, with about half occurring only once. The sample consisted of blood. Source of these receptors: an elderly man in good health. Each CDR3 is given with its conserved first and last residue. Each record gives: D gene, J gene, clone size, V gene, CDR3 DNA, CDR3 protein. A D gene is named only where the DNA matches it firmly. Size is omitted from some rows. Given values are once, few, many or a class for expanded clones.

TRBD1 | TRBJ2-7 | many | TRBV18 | TGTGCCAGCTCACCACGGCAGGGGGAAGGCGAGCAGTACTTC | CASSPRQGEGEQYF
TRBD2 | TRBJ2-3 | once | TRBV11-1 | TGTGCCAGCAGCTCCCCCCCAGGGACTAGCGGGAGTGCAGATACGCAGTATTTT | CASSSPPGTSGSADTQYF
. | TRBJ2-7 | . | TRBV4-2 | TGTGCCAGCAGCCAGTCTTGGGGTAACTACGAGCAGTACTTC | CASSQSWGNYEQYF
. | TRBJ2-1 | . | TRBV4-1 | TGCGCCAGCAGCCAAGGAGGATGGGGGTATGATGAGCAGTTCTTC | CASSQGGWGYDEQFF
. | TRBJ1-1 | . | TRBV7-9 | TGTGCCAGCAGCGCACTTGAAGCTTTCTTT | CASSALEAFF
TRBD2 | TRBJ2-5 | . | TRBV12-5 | TGTGCTAGTGGTTTGGTACAGGGACTAGTAGAGACCCAGTACTTC | CASGLVQGLVETQYF
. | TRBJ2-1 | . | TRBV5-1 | TGCGCCAGCAGCGCCGGGGGCACGGGAGTCCGCAAGGAGCAGTTCTTC | CASSAGGTGVRKEQFF
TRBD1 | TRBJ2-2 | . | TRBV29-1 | TGCAGCGTTGCTACAGGGGTCGGGGAGCTGTTTTTT | CSVATGVGELFF
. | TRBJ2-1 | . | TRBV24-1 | TGTGCCACCAGTGGCGGAAACTCCTACAATGAGCAGTTCTTC | CATSGGNSYNEQFF
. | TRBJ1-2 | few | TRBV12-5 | TGTGCTAGTGGTTTGGGAGCCGGTGGCTACACCTTC | CASGLGAGGYTF
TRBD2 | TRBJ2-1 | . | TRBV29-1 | TGCAGCGTTGGGGGGACTAGGTACAATGAGCAGTTCTTC | CSVGGTRYNEQFF
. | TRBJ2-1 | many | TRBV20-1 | TGCAGTGCTAGAGATGCCGATGAGCGGAACTACAATGAGCAGTTCTTC | CSARDADERNYNEQFF
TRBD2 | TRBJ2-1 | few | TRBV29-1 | TGCAGCGTCACCCCGGGAGGTTACAATGAGCAGTTCTTC | CSVTPGGYNEQFF
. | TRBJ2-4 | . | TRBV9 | TGTGCCAGCAGCCAGGCGGAGGCGATTTGGGGGGAGCAGTACTTC | CASSQAEAIWGEQYF
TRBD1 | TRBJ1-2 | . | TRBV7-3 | TGTGCCAGCAGGGCAGGGGGCGCGGACTATGGCTACACCTTC | CASRAGGADYGYTF
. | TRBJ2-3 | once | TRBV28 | TGTGCCAGCAGAACCGCCGGGCCTGGCACAGATACGCAGTATTTT | CASRTAGPGTDTQYF
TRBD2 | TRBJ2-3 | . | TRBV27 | TGTGCCAGCAACCCCACAAGCGGGGGGGCGGCAGATACGCAGTATTTT | CASNPTSGGAADTQYF
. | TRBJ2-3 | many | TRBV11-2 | TGTGCCAGCAGCTTATGGGGGAGAGGGGGCACAGATACGCAGTATTTT | CASSLWGRGGTDTQYF
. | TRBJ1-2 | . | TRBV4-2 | TGTGCCAGCAGCCAAGATCCAACTTATGGCTACACCTTC | CASSQDPTYGYTF
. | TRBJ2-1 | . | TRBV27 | TGTGCCAGCAGTTTATCGATCAGTTACAATGAGCAGTTCTTC | CASSLSISYNEQFF
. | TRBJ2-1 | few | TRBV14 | TGTGCCAGCAGCCAAGATCGCAGGTCCCGGCAGTTCTTC | CASSQDRRSRQFF
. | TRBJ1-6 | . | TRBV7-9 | TGTGCCAGCACTGCGACCACGGGGTCACCCCTCCACTTT | CASTATTGSPLHF
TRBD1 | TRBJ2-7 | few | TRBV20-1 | TGCAGTGCTAGAGATTTCCGACTGGACAGGAACGAGCAGTACTTC | CSARDFRLDRNEQYF
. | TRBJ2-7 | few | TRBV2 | TGTGCCAGCAGTGAAGGTGCAGATAGCGTTTACGAGCAGTACTTC | CASSEGADSVYEQYF
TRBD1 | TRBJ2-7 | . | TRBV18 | TGTGCCAGCTCACTGGGACAGGCCAAATCCTACGAGCAGTACTTC | CASSLGQAKSYEQYF
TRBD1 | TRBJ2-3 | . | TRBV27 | TGTGCCAGCAGTTCGCTACAGGGGAAATGGACAGATACGCAGTATTTT | CASSSLQGKWTDTQYF
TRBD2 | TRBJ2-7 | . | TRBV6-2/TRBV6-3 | TGTGCCAGCAACCCGACTTCTCCGATGGGACTAGCTTTTAACGAGCAGTACTTC | CASNPTSPMGLAFNEQYF
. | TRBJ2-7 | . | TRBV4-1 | TGCGCCAGCAGCCAAGACCAAGGTCTTACCCATGAGCAGTACTTC | CASSQDQGLTHEQYF
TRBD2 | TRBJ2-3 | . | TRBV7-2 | TGTGCCAGCAGCTCGGTGCGAGGGAGGGCGGATACGCAGTATTTT | CASSSVRGRADTQYF
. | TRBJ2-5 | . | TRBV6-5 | TGTGCCAGCAGCGACGGGTACCAAGAGACCCAGTACTTC | CASSDGYQETQYF
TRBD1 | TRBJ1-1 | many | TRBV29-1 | TGCAGCGTTCCATCGGGACAGATCAACACTGAAGCTTTCTTT | CSVPSGQINTEAFF
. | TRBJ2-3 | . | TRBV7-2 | TGTGCCAGCAGTCATGATAGAGTCGACACGCAGTATTTT | CASSHDRVDTQYF
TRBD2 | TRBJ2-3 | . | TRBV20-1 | TGCAGTGCTAGAGCTGGCGGGAGGCCAGATACGCAGTATTTT | CSARAGGRPDTQYF
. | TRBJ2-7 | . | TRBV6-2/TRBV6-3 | TGTGCCAGCAGCCCCCTACACTACGAGCAGTACTTC | CASSPLHYEQYF
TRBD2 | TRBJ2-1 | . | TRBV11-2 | TGTGCCAGCAGCTTAGCTAGCGGGGGGGCCAATGAGCAGTTCTTC | CASSLASGGANEQFF
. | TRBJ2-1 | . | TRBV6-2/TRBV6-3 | TGTGCCAGCAGTCGAACACACCCCTCGTCGCCCCTTGGGGGCAATGAGCAGTTCTTC | CASSRTHPSSPLGGNEQFF